Shown below are 20 T cell receptor beta chains from a single sample sequenced in a study of breast tumors, draining lymph nodes, adjacent tissues (dated by TCRdb to about 2016). The library was built by means of multiplex PCR. The sequencer listed for this sample is Illumina HiSeq 2000. TCRdb cleaned the public reads at Q25 with fastp, built clones with MiXCR and kept in-frame beta chains. Rows are unified per CDR3 protein, each entry keeping the most common DNA and genes. The sample has tens of thousands of distinct CDR3 sequences on record, roughly 36% of them singletons. The ten largest clones add up to under 13% of the sample. Sequenced: breast tumor tissue. These receptors were collected from a female donor with breast cancer. Some clones in this sample may be carry-over from other donors' samples.

This clonotype was seen many times. The V and J genes are TRBV4-1 and TRBJ2-7, with 10 nucleotides matching TRBD1. Germline V gene sequence: CDR1 MGHRA, CDR2 YSYEKL. The CDR3 runs 19 residues. Trimming removed 1 base from V and 2 bases from J; junction bases left unmatched: 14. CDR3 in amino acids: CASSQGPSTTGTGAYEQYF. For the CDR3, the DNA is TGCGCCAGCAGCCAAGGTCCCAGCACCACCGGGACAGGGGCCTACGAGCAGTACTTC.

Comments on this clonotype: The junction and the germline gene differ at one end; a read error may be behind it. The chain joins TRBV12-3 or TRBV12-4 to TRBJ1-2; D gene uncertain. CDR3 length: 14 residues. For the CDR3, the DNA is TGTGCCGGCAGTACGGACGGAACTAACTACGGCTACACCTTC. It encodes CAGSTDGTNYGYTF.

Judged by abundance, this clonotype is large. V gene TRBV5-1 combines with J gene TRBJ2-2, with a weak D call TRBD2 (5 bases). This CDR3 is built from 16 residues. Trimming cost V 0 bases and J 4 bases, with 13 bases left between them. Per the germline V gene, CDR1 is SGHRS and CDR2 is YFSETQ. CDR3 bases: TGCGCCAGCAGCTTGGTGGTGGGAGAGGGCACCGGGGAGCTGTTTTTT. Protein: CASSLVVGEGTGELFF.

This clonotype was found many times. The chain carries TRBV2 and TRBJ1-4; D is unclear. The CDR3 has 13 residues. CDR1 is SNHLY and CDR2 is FYNNEI in the germline V gene. Trimming cost V 3 bases and J 5 bases, with 7 bases left between them. CDR3 region: CASSDPRNEKLFF. CDR3 DNA: TGTGCCAGCAGTGACCCCCGGAATGAAAAACTGTTTTTT.

This clonotype was observed a handful of times. The gene calls are TRBV3-1 and TRBJ1-4; tentative D call: TRBD1 (6 bases). The CDR3 totals 12 residues. V was clipped by 4 bases and J by 16 bases, with 16 bases between them. The germline CDR1 and CDR2 sequences are LGHDT and YNNKEL (reference sequence). The DNA for the CDR3 is TGTGCCAGCAGCCCCGGGGGGGGCCCGGGGTTTTTT. It specifies CASSPGGGPGFF.

This clonotype was seen many times. J is TRBJ1-2 and V is TRBV7-2, with 9 bases fitting TRBD1. The germline V gene has CDR1 SGHTA and CDR2 FQGNSA. The CDR3 runs 13 residues. The V and J ends lost 7 bases and 8 bases, in that order; junction bases with no gene match: 8. The CDR3 DNA follows: TGTGCCAGCAACCCGGGACAGGGTATAGGCTACACCTTC. Translating gives CASNPGQGIGYTF.

In the case of this clonotype: Possible read error: a much larger clone is one base away. This rearrangement joins TRBV4-3 to TRBJ1-2; no clear D. Germline V gives CDR1 LGHNA, CDR2 YSLEER. V was trimmed by 0 bases and J by 3 bases, leaving 11 bases between them. This CDR3 is 15 amino acids long. The CDR3: CASSQDTRPHYGYTF. As DNA, the CDR3 is TGCGCCAGCAGCCAAGATACGAGACCCCACTATGGCTACACCTTC.

As to this clonotype: A much larger clone differs by one base, so this may be a read error. The rearrangement joins TRBV14 to TRBJ2-3, with unresolved D. The germline gives CDR1 SGHDN, CDR2 FVKESK. The CDR3 is 14 amino acids. The CDR3 is CASSLYTFPDTRYF. The CDR3 DNA sequence: TGTGCCAGCAGTCTATACACCTTCCCAGATACGCGGTATTTT.

This clonotype was observed a handful of times. The rearrangement uses TRBV30 and TRBJ1-1; maybe TRBD1 (6 bases). The CDR3 is made up of 12 amino acids. Trimming pared 8 bases from V and 0 bases from J, leaving 10 bases between. Germline V gives CDR1 GTSNPN, CDR2 SVGIG (reference sequence). CDR3 in DNA: TGTGCCCGACAGGAATTGAACACTGAAGCTTTCTTT. This sequence encodes CARQELNTEAFF.

There are a few counts of this clonotype. The rearrangement joins TRBV3-1 to TRBJ2-3, with D unresolved. Germline values: CDR1 LGHDT, CDR2 YNNKEL (reference sequence). Trimming shortened V by 2 bases and J by 6 bases, and 12 bases separated the two germline ends. The CDR3 is 14 amino acids. CDR3 nucleotides: TGTGCCAGCAGCCAATTTCCGGCAAGTGATACGCAGTATTTT. Translating gives CASSQFPASDTQYF.

J is TRBJ2-5 and V is TRBV12-3 or TRBV12-4, with D unresolved. The germline V and J ends were trimmed by 0 bases and 1 base, with 9 bases remaining between them. The CDR3 consists of 15 residues. The CDR3 is CASSLARLIQETQYF. CDR3 in DNA: TGTGCCAGCAGTTTAGCGCGGCTAATCCAAGAGACCCAGTACTTC.

Comments on this clonotype: A single base separates this from a much larger clone, so it may be a read error. The genes are TRBV5-6 and TRBJ2-3; 9 bases fit TRBD2. CDR1 SGHDT and CDR2 YYEEEE come from the germline V gene. With 2 bases clipped from V and 7 bases from J, the junction kept 11 bases outside the gene matches. This CDR3 contains 16 residues. The CDR3, as DNA: TGTGCCAGCAGCTTACCAGCGGGAGGCCCCATGAATACGCAGTATTTT. Residues: CASSLPAGGPMNTQYF.

This clonotype was counted many times. J is TRBJ2-2 and V is TRBV20-1; perhaps TRBD1 as D (5 bases). This CDR3 spans 13 amino acids. V was cut by 2 bases and J by 5 bases, with 9 bases left in between. Germline CDR1 reads DFQATT; CDR2 reads SNEGSKA (reference sequence). CDR3 residues: CSARTQGTGELFF. CDR3 DNA: TGCAGTGCTAGAACCCAGGGAACCGGGGAGCTGTTTTTT.

V usage is TRBV7-9 and J usage is TRBJ2-3; 12 bases are a match to TRBD2. The V segment lost 7 bases and the J segment 4 bases; nucleotides outside the gene matches: 15. CDR1 and CDR2 from the germline V gene are SEHNR and FQNEAQ (reference sequence). The CDR3 extends over 18 amino acids. The CDR3 DNA sequence: TGTGCCAGCACCCTAAGCCTCGGGACTAGCGGGTTAGCAGATACGCAGTATTTT. Protein product: CASTLSLGTSGLADTQYF.

The table lists this clonotype with a few counts. The CDR3 DNA sequence: TGTGCCAGCGGGGAGAGGGGGAACAATCAGCCCCAGCATTTT. This codes for CASGERGNNQPQHF. The chain joins TRBV28 to TRBJ1-5, with a weak D call TRBD1 (6 bases). The CDR3 totals 14 residues. V dropped 8 bases and J dropped 3 bases, with 14 bases sitting between them. Germline CDR1 MDHEN, CDR2 SYDVKM.

The rearrangement uses TRBV6-6 and TRBJ2-7; 8 bases map to TRBD1. Germline assignment: CDR1 MNHNY and CDR2 SVGAGI (reference sequence). J lost 5 bases, V lost 0 bases, and 6 bases had no gene match. The CDR3 runs to 15 residues. Here the CDR3 DNA reads TGTGCCAGCAGTTACTCCGGACAGGGAGTCGACGAGCAGTACTTC. As protein: CASSYSGQGVDEQYF.

V and J are TRBV20-1 and TRBJ2-1; unclear D gene. This CDR3 contains 15 residues. With 0 bases removed from V and 5 bases from J, the gap between germline ends came to 14 bases. The germline V gene encodes CDR1 DFQATT and CDR2 SNEGSKA (reference sequence). CDR3 nucleotide sequence: TGCAGTGCTAGAGATAGTGCTCGGCTACACAATGAGCAGTTCTTC. Amino acid sequence: CSARDSARLHNEQFF.

Worth noting for this clonotype: This sequence may be a read error, since a much larger clone differs from it by one base. The V call is TRBV28, the J call TRBJ2-7; tentatively, D is TRBD1 or TRBD2 (5 bases each). Trimming cost V 6 bases and J 2 bases, with 14 bases left between them. This CDR3 spans 14 amino acids. Germline CDR1 and CDR2: MDHEN and SYDVKM. CDR3 protein: CASRGRGSPYEQYF. For the CDR3, the DNA is TGTGCCAGCAGGGGACGGGGCAGTCCCTACGAGCAGTACTTC. The entire variable domain, with the rest obtained from reference TRBV28 and TRBJ2-7, is as follows: DVKVTQSSRYLVKRTGEKVFLECVQDMDHENMFWYRQDPGLGLRLIYFSYDVKMKEKGDIPEGYSVSREKKERFSLILESASTNQTSMYLCASRGRGSPYEQYFGPGTRLTVT.

This clonotype was observed at least ten times. V gene TRBV15 combines with J gene TRBJ2-1; 12 bases line up with TRBD2. From germline, CDR1 is LNHNV and CDR2 YYDKDF (reference sequence). V trimming: 0 bases; J trimming: 6 bases; junction bases outside the gene matches: 3. The CDR3 is 16 residues long. The CDR3 reads CATSRDLLAGGNEQFF. CDR3 DNA sequence: TGTGCCACCAGCAGAGATCTACTAGCGGGAGGCAATGAGCAGTTCTTC. The whole variable domain, remainder taken from reference TRBV15 and TRBJ2-1, is DAMVIQNPRYQVTQFGKPVTLSCSQTLNHNVMYWYQQKSSQAPKLLFHYYDKDFNNEADTPDNFQSRRPNTSFCFLDIRSPGLGDTAMYLCATSRDLLAGGNEQFFGPGTRLTVL.

This clonotype occurred many times. The V and J genes are TRBV7-8 and TRBJ2-5; TRBD2 aligns across 7 bases. The J segment lost 5 bases and the V segment lost 0 bases, leaving 3 bases of the junction unmatched. The V gene's germline CDR1 is SGHVS and CDR2 FQNEAQ. The CDR3 length is 14 residues. The CDR3, as DNA: TGTGCCAGCAGCTTAGCACTAGCGTTGGAGACCCAGTACTTC. Residues: CASSLALALETQYF. The variable domain in full, completed from reference TRBV7-8 and TRBJ2-5, reads GAGVSQSPRYKVAKRGQDVALRCDPISGHVSLFWYQQALGQGPEFLTYFQNEAQLDKSGLPSDRFFAERPEGSVSTLKIQRTQQEDSAVYLCASSLALALETQYFGPGTRLLVL.